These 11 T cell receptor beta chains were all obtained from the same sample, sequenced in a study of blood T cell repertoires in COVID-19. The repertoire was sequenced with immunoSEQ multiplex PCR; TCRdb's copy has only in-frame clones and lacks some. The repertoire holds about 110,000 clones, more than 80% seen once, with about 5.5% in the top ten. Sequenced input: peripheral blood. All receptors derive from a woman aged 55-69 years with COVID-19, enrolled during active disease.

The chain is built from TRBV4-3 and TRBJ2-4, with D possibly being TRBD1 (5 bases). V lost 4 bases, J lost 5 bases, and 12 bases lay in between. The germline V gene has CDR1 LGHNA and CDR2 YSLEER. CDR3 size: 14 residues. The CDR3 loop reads CASSPQGFENIQYF. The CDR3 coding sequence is TGCGCCAGCAGCCCCCAGGGTTTCGAAAACATTCAGTACTTC.

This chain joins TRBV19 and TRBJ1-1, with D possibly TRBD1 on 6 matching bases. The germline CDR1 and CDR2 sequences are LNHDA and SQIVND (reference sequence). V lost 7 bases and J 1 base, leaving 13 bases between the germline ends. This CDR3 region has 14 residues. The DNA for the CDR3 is TGTGCCAGTAAAGTTGAAGGGGGGAACACTGAAGCTTTCTTT. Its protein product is CASKVEGGNTEAFF.

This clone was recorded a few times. The CDR3 loop is CASRPTGGTEAFF. CDR3 sequence (DNA): TGTGCCAGCAGACCTACAGGGGGCACTGAAGCTTTCTTT. The chain couples TRBV12-3 or TRBV12-4 to TRBJ1-1; 8 positions match TRBD1. This CDR3 contains 13 residues. V was pared by 6 bases and J by 4 bases, with 4 bases of the junction left unmatched.

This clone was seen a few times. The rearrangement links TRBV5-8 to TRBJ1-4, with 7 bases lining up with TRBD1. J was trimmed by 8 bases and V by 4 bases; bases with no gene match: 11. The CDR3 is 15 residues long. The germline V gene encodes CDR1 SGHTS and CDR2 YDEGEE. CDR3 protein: CASSNLRGRGEKLFF. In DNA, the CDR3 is TGTGCCAGCAGCAATCTGAGGGGGCGAGGCGAAAAACTGTTTTTT.

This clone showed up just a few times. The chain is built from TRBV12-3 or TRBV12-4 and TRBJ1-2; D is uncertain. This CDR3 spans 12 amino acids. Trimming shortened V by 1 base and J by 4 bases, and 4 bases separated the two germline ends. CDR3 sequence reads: CASSLGSYGYTF. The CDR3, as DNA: TGTGCCAGCAGTTTAGGGAGCTATGGCTACACCTTC.

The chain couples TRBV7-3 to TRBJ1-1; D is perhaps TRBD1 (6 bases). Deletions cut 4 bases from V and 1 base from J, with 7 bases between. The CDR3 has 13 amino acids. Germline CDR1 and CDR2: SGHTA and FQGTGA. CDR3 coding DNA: TGTGCCAGCAGCTCACAGGGGAACACTGAAGCTTTCTTT. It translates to CASSSQGNTEAFF.

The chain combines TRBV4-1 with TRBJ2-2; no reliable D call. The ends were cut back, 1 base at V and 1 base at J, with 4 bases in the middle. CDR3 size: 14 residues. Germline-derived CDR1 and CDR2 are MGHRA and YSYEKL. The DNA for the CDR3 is TGCGCCAGCAGCCAAGGACAGAACACCGGGGAGCTGTTTTTT. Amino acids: CASSQGQNTGELFF.

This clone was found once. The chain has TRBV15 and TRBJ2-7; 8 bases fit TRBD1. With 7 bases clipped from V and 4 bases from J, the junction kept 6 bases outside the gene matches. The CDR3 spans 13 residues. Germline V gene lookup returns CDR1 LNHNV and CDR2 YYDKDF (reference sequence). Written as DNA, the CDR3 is TGTGCCACCACCGCCGACAGGGGTTACGAGCAGTACTTC. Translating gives CATTADRGYEQYF.

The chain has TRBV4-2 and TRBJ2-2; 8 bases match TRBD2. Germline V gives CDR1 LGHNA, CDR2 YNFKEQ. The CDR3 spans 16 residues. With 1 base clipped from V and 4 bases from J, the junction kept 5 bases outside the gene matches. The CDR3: CASSQVQAGATGELFF. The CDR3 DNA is TGTGCCAGCAGCCAAGTTCAAGCGGGGGCCACCGGGGAGCTGTTTTTT.

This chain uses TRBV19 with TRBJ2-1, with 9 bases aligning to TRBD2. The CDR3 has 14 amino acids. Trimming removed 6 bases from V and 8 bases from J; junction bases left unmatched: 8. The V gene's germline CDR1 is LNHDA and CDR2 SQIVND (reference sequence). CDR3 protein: CASSPSGVLDEQFF. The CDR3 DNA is TGTGCCAGTAGCCCTAGCGGGGTTTTGGATGAGCAGTTCTTC.

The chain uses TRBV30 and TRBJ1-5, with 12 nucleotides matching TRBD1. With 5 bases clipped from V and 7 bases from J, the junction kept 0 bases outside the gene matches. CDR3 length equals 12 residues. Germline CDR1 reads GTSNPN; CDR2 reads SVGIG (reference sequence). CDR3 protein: CAWGTGGQPQHF. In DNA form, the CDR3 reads TGTGCCTGGGGGACAGGGGGCCAGCCCCAGCATTTT.